The entry below describes one TCR beta chain. As yet, its antigen is unknown. This sample is part of a study of cytomegalovirus exposure and HLA in healthy donors. Whole-study results and caveats: Reported results showed that the classifier diagnosed cytomegalovirus status with high specificity and sensitivity. A few CMV-associated chains were confirmed in vitro to be specific for CMV antigens. An analysis that was carried out later associated fewer than 20,000 TCR beta sequences with HLA alleles at 0.05 false discovery rate.

60 Vbeta and 13 Jbeta primers were used in PCR. Assay used: immunoSEQ multiplex PCR; TCRdb lists only in-frame clones, some missing. The sample yields about 190,000 clones, roughly 76% seen once. Germline V gene data show CDR1 as SGHNT and CDR2 as YYREEE (reference sequence). The CDR3 consists of 17 residues. V was clipped by 4 bases and J by 0 bases; unmatched bases: 9. The V gene is TRBV5-4, the J gene TRBJ2-7, with 11 bases fitting TRBD2. The sequence was obtained from a woman in her 30s in good health and CMV-seropositive. The sample consisted of PBMCs. The CDR3 sequence is CASSPTASGGPSYEQYF. For the CDR3, the DNA is TGTGCCAGCAGCCCTACCGCTAGCGGGGGGCCCTCCTACGAGCAGTACTTC.